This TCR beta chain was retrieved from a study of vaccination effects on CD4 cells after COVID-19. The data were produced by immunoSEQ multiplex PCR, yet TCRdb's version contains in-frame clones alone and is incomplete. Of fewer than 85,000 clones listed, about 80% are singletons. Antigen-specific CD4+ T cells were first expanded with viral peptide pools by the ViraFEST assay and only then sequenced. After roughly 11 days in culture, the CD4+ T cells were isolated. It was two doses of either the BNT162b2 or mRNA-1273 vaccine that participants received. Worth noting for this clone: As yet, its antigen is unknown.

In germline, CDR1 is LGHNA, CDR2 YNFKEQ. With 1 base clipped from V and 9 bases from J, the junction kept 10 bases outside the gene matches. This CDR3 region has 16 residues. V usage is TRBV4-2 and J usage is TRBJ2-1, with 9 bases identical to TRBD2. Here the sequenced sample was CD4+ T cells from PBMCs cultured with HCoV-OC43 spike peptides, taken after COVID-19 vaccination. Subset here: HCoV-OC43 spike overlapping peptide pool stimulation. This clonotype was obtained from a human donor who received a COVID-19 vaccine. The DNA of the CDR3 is TGTGCCAGCAGCCAAGTTCAGGCGGGGGGGCCTGGTGAGCAGTTCTTC. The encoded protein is CASSQVQAGGPGEQFF.